Below are 5 T cell receptor beta chains sequenced from a single sample in a study of blood T cell repertoires in COVID-19. Profiled with immunoSEQ multiplex PCR; TCRdb holds only in-frame clones, not every one. This sample has nearly 300,000 clones, with approximately 90% found just once. Sequencing was done on a sample of peripheral blood. The receptors stem from a woman aged 25 to 39 who had recovered from COVID-19.

The chain carries TRBV7-7 and TRBJ2-5, with D perhaps matching TRBD1 (6 bases). V shed 1 base and J shed 2 bases, with 11 bases lying between them. Germline V gene data show CDR1 as SSHAT and CDR2 as FNYEAQ (reference sequence). The length of the CDR3 is 15 residues. In nucleotides, the CDR3 is TGTGCCAGCAGCTTAGGAGGACAGCCACAAGAGACCCAGTACTTC. Its protein is CASSLGGQPQETQYF. Drawing the rest from reference TRBV7-7 and TRBJ2-5, the complete variable domain is GAGVSQSPRYKVTKRGQDVTLRCDPISSHATLYWYQQALGQGPEFLTYFNYEAQPDKSGLPSDRFSAERPEGSISTLTIQRTEQRDSAMYRCASSLGGQPQETQYFGPGTRLLVL.

In DNA, the CDR3 is TGTGCCAGCAGCCACCGCGGGGGCATCGGTCAGCCCCAGCATTTT. Translating gives CASSHRGGIGQPQHF. The chain couples TRBV5-8 to TRBJ1-5, with TRBD1 as a possible D gene (6 bases). The CDR3 loop spans 15 amino acids. Germline V gives CDR1 SGHTS, CDR2 YDEGEE. V gave up 4 bases and J gave up 6 bases, with 17 bases separating them.

The chain couples TRBV7-9 to TRBJ1-5, with 9 positions matching TRBD1. The CDR3 runs 17 residues. In germline, CDR1 is SEHNR, CDR2 FQNEAQ (reference sequence). V trimming: 5 bases; J trimming: 1 base; junction bases outside the gene matches: 9. The CDR3 sequence is CASSPPLGQGSNQPQHF. Here the CDR3 DNA reads TGTGCCAGCAGCCCCCCCCTCGGACAGGGGAGCAATCAGCCCCAGCATTTT.

The rearrangement links TRBV19 to TRBJ2-5, with D possibly TRBD2 on 6 matching bases. Deletions cut 6 bases from V and 5 bases from J, with 19 bases between. This CDR3 comprises 15 residues. Germline V lookup: CDR1 LNHDA, CDR2 SQIVND (reference sequence). CDR3 residues: CASSLGTSSGETQYF. CDR3 DNA sequence: TGTGCCAGTAGCCTGGGGACCTCAAGCGGGGAGACCCAGTACTTC.

This clone was counted a single time. The rearrangement links TRBV7-9 to TRBJ2-3, with D perhaps TRBD2 (6 bases). The V and J ends lost 5 bases and 1 base respectively, with 13 bases between them. The CDR3 loop spans 15 amino acids. CDR1 SEHNR and CDR2 FQNEAQ come from the germline V gene (reference sequence). CDR3 in amino acids: CASSLGGGGTDTQYF. CDR3 in DNA: TGTGCCAGCAGCCTAGGTGGAGGGGGCACAGATACGCAGTATTTT.